This T cell receptor (beta chain) comes out of a study of identical twins. V lost 0 bases to trimming and J lost 5 bases; unmatched junction nucleotides: 11. The CDR3 length is 17 residues. This clonotype was detected a few times. No antigen is known for it. Study findings and constraints: Analyses of zero insertions could, in part, be confounded by invariant MAIT and iNKT cells. In beta out-of-frame sequences, the excess sharing between twins was weaker.

MiXCR, applied by TCRdb to the 5' RACE reads, yields one record per CDR3 protein. The sample yields roughly 470,000 distinct CDR3 sequences, 13% to 15% seen once. This sample was shared with a second study, whose subject was yellow fever vaccine responses in identical twins.

Sequenced sample: CD4+ T cells sorted from blood. The V gene is TRBV12-3 or TRBV12-4, the J gene TRBJ2-5, with TRBD2 matching over 8 bases. This sequence originates from a woman under 30 in good health. DNA of the CDR3: TGTGCCAGCAGTTTAGCGCGAGCGGGGGTCGGTATTGAGACCCAGTACTTC. Encoded protein: CASSLARAGVGIETQYF.